The source of this T cell receptor (beta chain) is a study of T cell responses to AZD1222 COVID-19 vaccine. With respect to this clone: The target antigen is unknown.

Assay: immunoSEQ multiplex PCR; the TCRdb copy retains only in-frame clones and omits some. The table records roughly 150,000 clones, 93% of them present only once. Study-level results: Increases in Spike-specific TCR breadth and depth were seen after two AZD1222 doses. As reported, nearly half of all spike-specific TCRs target variant regions that are unmutated. The donors showed a predominance of white British ancestry and of females, with possible underestimation of clonal diversity. Of the AZD1222 recipients, only 5 to 7 were seropositive at baseline.

This sequence originates from an adult in good health. The sample was peripheral blood, taken on day 0 of AZD1222 vaccination.

CDR3 sequence: CATNPGTEDTEAFF. The DNA for the CDR3 is TGTGCCACCAACCCCGGGACAGAGGACACTGAAGCTTTCTTT. The rearrangement links TRBV15 to TRBJ1-1; 7 bases fit TRBD1. The length of the CDR3 is 14 residues. With V trimmed by 7 bases and J by 3 bases, 8 bases remained unmatched. From germline, CDR1 is LNHNV and CDR2 YYDKDF (reference sequence).